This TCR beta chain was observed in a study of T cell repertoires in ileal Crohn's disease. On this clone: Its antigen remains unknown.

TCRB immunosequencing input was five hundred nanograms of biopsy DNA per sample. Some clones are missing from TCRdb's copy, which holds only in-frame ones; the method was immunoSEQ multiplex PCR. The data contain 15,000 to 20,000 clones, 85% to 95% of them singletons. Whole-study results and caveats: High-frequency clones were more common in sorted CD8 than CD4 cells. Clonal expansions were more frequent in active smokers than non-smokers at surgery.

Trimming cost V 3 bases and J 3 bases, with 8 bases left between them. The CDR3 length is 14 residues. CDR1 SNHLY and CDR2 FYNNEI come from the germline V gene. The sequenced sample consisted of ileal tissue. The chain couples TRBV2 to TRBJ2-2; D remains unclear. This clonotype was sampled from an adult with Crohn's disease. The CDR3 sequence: CASSDLQDTGELFF. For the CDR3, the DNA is TGTGCCAGCAGTGACCTCCAGGACACCGGGGAGCTGTTTTTT.